The rows below give T cell receptor beta chains drawn from one sample of a study of cytomegalovirus exposure and HLA in healthy donors. Libraries were prepared by immunoSEQ multiplex PCR; TCRdb keeps only in-frame clonotypes and omits some of them. The table lists roughly 89,000 clones, more than 75% of them singletons, with roughly 2% in the top ten. The specimen sequenced was PBMCs. These receptors were collected from a man aged 18 to 30 in good health and CMV-seronegative. The CDR3 runs from the conserved cysteine through the conserved F or W. D genes are given only for firm matches. Only part of the rows carry a size: once, few, many, or a class if the clone is expanded.

size,V,length,D,J,DNA,CDR3
NA,TRBV9,14,NA,TRBJ1-1,TGTGCCAGCAGCGTAGGGGTGGGGGCGACTGAAGCTTTCTTT,CASSVGVGATEAFF
NA,TRBV7-2,15,TRBD2,TRBJ2-1,TGTGCCAGCAGCTCGACTAGCGGGGGTTACAATGAGCAGTTCTTC,CASSSTSGGYNEQFF
NA,TRBV5-6,17,NA,TRBJ2-6,TGTGCCAGCAGCTTTACTGCAGAGGCAACTGGGGCCAACGTCCTGACTTTC,CASSFTAEATGANVLTF
NA,TRBV6-6,13,NA,TRBJ2-7,TGTGCCAGCAGCCCCTGGGCACCCTACGAGCAGTACTTC,CASSPWAPYEQYF
NA,TRBV2,15,TRBD2,TRBJ2-7,TGTGCCAGCAGTGAAGAACGGGGGGTACCGTACGAGCAGTACTTC,CASSEERGVPYEQYF
NA,TRBV11-3,17,TRBD1,TRBJ2-1,TGTGCCAGCAGCTTAACGCTGGGACAGGGGTCCTACAATGAGCAGTTCTTC,CASSLTLGQGSYNEQFF
NA,TRBV30,11,NA,TRBJ2-7,TGTGCCTGGACGAGGTCCTACGAGCAGTACTTC,CAWTRSYEQYF
NA,TRBV6-1,16,NA,TRBJ1-2,TGTGCCAGCAGTGAAGCAGGTACAGCCCCAAACTATGGCTACACCTTC,CASSEAGTAPNYGYTF
NA,TRBV30,12,TRBD1,TRBJ1-4,TGTGCCTGGACAGGGACAGGTGAAAAACTGTTTTTT,CAWTGTGEKLFF
NA,TRBV6-5,13,NA,TRBJ1-2,TGTGCCAGCAGTTACCAACATGGCTATGGCTACACCTTC,CASSYQHGYGYTF
NA,TRBV18,15,TRBD2,TRBJ2-1,TGTGCCAGCTCACCACCGGGACTAGCGTACAATGAGCAGTTCTTC,CASSPPGLAYNEQFF
few,TRBV10-3,15,NA,TRBJ1-1,TGTGCCATCAGTGAGTCACAGGGCTTGAACACTGAAGCTTTCTTT,CAISESQGLNTEAFF
NA,TRBV7-2,15,TRBD1,TRBJ2-3,TGTGCCAGCAGCTTAGGGGACAGGGACGAAGATACGCAGTATTTT,CASSLGDRDEDTQYF
NA,TRBV7-2,16,NA,TRBJ1-3,TGTGCCAGCAGCTTAGACCCCACTAGCTCTGGAAACACCATATATTTT,CASSLDPTSSGNTIYF
NA,TRBV11-2,14,TRBD1,TRBJ2-7,TGTGCCAGCAGCTTAGGGCAGGGGGCCTACGAGCAGTACTTC,CASSLGQGAYEQYF
NA,TRBV6-5,15,NA,TRBJ1-2,TGTGCCAGCAGTTACTCGTTGAGGGGGAACTATGGCTACACCTTC,CASSYSLRGNYGYTF
NA,TRBV10-2,12,TRBD2,TRBJ2-7,TGCGCCAGCTCCTCTAGCGGGTACGAGCAGTACTTC,CASSSSGYEQYF
few,TRBV6-1,13,NA,TRBJ2-7,TGTGCCATCTACCGGGACACCCCCTACGAGCAGTACTTC,CAIYRDTPYEQYF
NA,TRBV5-4,14,NA,TRBJ2-5,TGTGCCAGCAGCTTGGCTTACTACCAAGAGACCCAGTACTTC,CASSLAYYQETQYF
NA,TRBV30,15,TRBD2,TRBJ2-3,TGTGCCTGGAGTGTACTAGCGGGGCCCACAGATACGCAGTATTTT,CAWSVLAGPTDTQYF
NA,TRBV5-1,15,TRBD2,TRBJ2-7,TGCGCCAGCAGCTTGGGGACTAGCGATGCCTACGAGCAGTACTTC,CASSLGTSDAYEQYF
NA,TRBV4-1,18,NA,TRBJ1-4,TGCGCCAGCAGCCAAGCCGCCGGCGGGACTCCGGGGGGTGAAAAACTGTTTTTT,CASSQAAGGTPGGEKLFF
few,TRBV5-4,15,NA,TRBJ1-5,TGTGCCAGCAGCTTGGAGGAGGCGGGCAATCAGCCCCAGCATTTT,CASSLEEAGNQPQHF
few,TRBV5-1,17,TRBD1,TRBJ2-1,TGCGCCAGCAGCTCCACCCTGACAGGGAGCTCCTACAATGAGCAGTTCTTC,CASSSTLTGSSYNEQFF
NA,TRBV2,12,NA,TRBJ2-3,TGTGCCAGCAGTCCCCAGGATATTACGCAGTATTTT,CASSPQDITQYF
NA,TRBV7-2,15,TRBD2,TRBJ2-7,TGTGCCAGCAGCAACCGGGGGGGCCGGTTCTCCGAGCAGTACTTC,CASSNRGGRFSEQYF
once,TRBV18,15,TRBD2,TRBJ2-7,TGTGCCAGCTCCCCAGTAGCGGGGGATTCCTACGAGCAGTACTTC,CASSPVAGDSYEQYF
NA,TRBV27,15,NA,TRBJ1-5,TGTGCCAGCAGTTTATCGAGGCAGGGATTTCAGCCCCAGCATTTT,CASSLSRQGFQPQHF
NA,TRBV6-1,16,TRBD1,TRBJ2-6,TGTGCCAGCAGTGTAGACAGGGGAAGCGGGGCCAACGTCCTGACTTTC,CASSVDRGSGANVLTF